This T cell receptor beta chain was retrieved from a study of blood T cells in healthy people across ages. For the study at large: With template switching, about one barcoded beta molecule was captured per two T cells.

The V gene's germline CDR1 is MNHNS and CDR2 SASEGT. There are 15 residues in the CDR3. General study points: Any changes in expanded clonotypes were possibly confounded, as donor CMV status remained unknown.

A second roughly 6 to 11 cycle PCR used barcoded and J-beta primers. One entry per CDR3 protein, called by TCRdb with MiXCR from the 5' RACE reads. Of 600,000 or so distinct CDR3 sequences listed, roughly 30% are singletons. Per sample, at least 5 micrograms of total RNA were extracted. Details on this clonotype: Antigen unknown. A much more abundant neighbour one base away suggests this may be a read error.

The chain joins TRBV6-1 to TRBJ2-5; 9 positions agree with TRBD1. The material sequenced was blood. The sequence was obtained from a woman aged 80 or older in good health. The CDR3 reads CASGESGTGSSAQYF. CDR3 DNA sequence: TGTGCCAGCGGTGAGTCGGGGACAGGGTCCTCGGCCCAGTACTTC.